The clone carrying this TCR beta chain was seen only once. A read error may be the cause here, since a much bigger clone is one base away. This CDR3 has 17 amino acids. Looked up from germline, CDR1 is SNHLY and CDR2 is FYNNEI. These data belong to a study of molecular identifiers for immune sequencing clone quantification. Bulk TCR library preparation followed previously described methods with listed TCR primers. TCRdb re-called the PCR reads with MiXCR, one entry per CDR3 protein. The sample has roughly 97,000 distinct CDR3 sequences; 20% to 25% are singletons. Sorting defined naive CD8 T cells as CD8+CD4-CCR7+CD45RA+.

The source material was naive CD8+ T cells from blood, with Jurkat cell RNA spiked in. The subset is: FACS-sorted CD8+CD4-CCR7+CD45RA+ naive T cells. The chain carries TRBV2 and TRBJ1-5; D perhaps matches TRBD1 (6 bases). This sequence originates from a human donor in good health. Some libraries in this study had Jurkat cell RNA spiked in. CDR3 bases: TGTACCAGCAGTGCCAATAACCGTTACAGGGATGGCCAGCCCCAGCATTTT. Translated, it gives CTSSANNRYRDGQPQHF.